This TCR beta chain was recorded in a study of T cells in localized non-small cell lung cancer. Study-level findings and limits: Greater blood T cell density accompanied longer overall survival. There were a median around 60 of the top 100 tumor clones appearing in adjacent lung. Compared with tumor, uninvolved adjacent lung displayed greater T cell clonality, ranking highest overall. The tumor had only one region sequenced, so heterogeneity remains possible.

TCRdb's table, derived via immunoSEQ multiplex PCR, lists solely in-frame clones and lacks some. The top ten clones hold under 4% of a sample with more than 15,000 clones, roughly 89% of them seen once. Notes on this clone: Its antigen is not known.

The germline V gene encodes CDR1 MNHNS and CDR2 SASEGT. CDR3 size: 12 residues. V lost 4 bases, J lost 7 bases, and 8 bases lay in between. This rearrangement joins TRBV6-1 to TRBJ2-1; perhaps TRBD2 as D (6 bases). Sample: peripheral blood, taken before any cancer treatment. The receptor was isolated from a male donor older than 55 with stage II squamous cell lung carcinoma. CDR3 in amino acids: CASSGLGNEQFF. As DNA, the CDR3 is TGTGCCAGCAGTGGACTAGGGAATGAGCAGTTCTTC.